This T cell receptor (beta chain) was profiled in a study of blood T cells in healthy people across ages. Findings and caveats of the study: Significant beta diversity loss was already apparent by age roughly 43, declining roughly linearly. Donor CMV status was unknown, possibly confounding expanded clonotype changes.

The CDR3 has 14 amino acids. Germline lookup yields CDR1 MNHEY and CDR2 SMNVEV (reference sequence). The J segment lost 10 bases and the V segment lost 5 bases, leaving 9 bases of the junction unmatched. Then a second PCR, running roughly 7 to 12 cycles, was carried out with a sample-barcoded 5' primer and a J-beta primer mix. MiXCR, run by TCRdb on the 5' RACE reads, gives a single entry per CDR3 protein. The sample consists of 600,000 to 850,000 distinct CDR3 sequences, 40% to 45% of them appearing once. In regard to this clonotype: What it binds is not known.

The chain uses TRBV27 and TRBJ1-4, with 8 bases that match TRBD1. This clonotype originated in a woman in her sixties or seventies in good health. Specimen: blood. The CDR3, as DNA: TGTGCCAGCAGTCCGGACAGGGTGGTCGGAAAACTGTTTTTT. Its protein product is CASSPDRVVGKLFF. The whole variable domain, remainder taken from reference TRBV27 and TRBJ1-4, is EAQVTQNPRYLITVTGKKLTVTCSQNMNHEYMSWYRQDPGLGLRQIYYSMNVEVTDKGDVPEGYKVSRKEKRNFPLILESPSPNQTSLYFCASSPDRVVGKLFFGSGTQLSVL.